This TCR beta chain derives from a study of T cell repertoires in cytomegalovirus infection. Overall study: Through public TCR beta signatures, both CMV infection and matching HLA type were indicated.

Findings and limits, study-wide: Cumulative public TCR beta family frequency identified CMV carriers with the relevant HLA. CMV-specific HLA-C-restricted TCR beta clonotypes dominated the ex vivo response.

Trimming removed 6 bases from V and 0 bases from J, with 12 bases in between. Germline V lookup: CDR1 MDHEN, CDR2 SYDVKM. The CDR3 totals 14 residues. TCRdb processed the reads anew with MiXCR; each CDR3 protein has one entry. The sample has approximately 490,000 distinct CDR3 sequences; approximately 10% are singletons. This clonotype was counted many times. Its cognate antigen is unknown. The chain links TRBV28 to TRBJ2-7; possible D gene TRBD2, 6 bases. The sample consisted of PBMCs. This TCR was recovered from a human donor in good health (CMV status not recorded). Some clones in this sample may be carry-over from other donors' samples. The CDR3 reads CASRRSRGSYEQYF. In DNA, the CDR3 is TGTGCCAGCAGACGTTCGCGGGGCTCCTACGAGCAGTACTTC. Filled out from reference TRBV28 and TRBJ2-7, the complete variable domain reads DVKVTQSSRYLVKRTGEKVFLECVQDMDHENMFWYRQDPGLGLRLIYFSYDVKMKEKGDIPEGYSVSREKKERFSLILESASTNQTSMYLCASRRSRGSYEQYFGPGTRLTVT.